This T cell receptor (beta chain) was profiled in a study of blood T cell repertoires in COVID-19 (dated by TCRdb to the early 2020s). For context, the study as a whole: Samples covering the acute and convalescent phases of COVID-19 were provided by collaborators in the United States, Italy and Spain. Deeply sampled blood TCRbeta repertoires from subjects exposed to, actively infected with, or recovered from COVID-19 were included in the dataset. The samples were drawn from the first 160 participants of the ongoing ImmuneRACE study and from 1,254 subjects provided by 6 global collaborators. HLA class I and class II types, where available, came from metadata supplied by the sample provider rather than from assay-based typing. A de-identified subject ID, COVID-19 status, age in years and sex were almost always included in the sample metadata. The repertoires were released in a freely available public database meant as a resource for research on the immune response to SARS-CoV-2. The prospective study material was composed of cDNA or gDNA derived from T cells, B-cell-depleted T cells, or PBMCs. The paper's findings and limits, for the study overall: The quantity of clinical and demographic metadata differed by source and by participant and was supplied without curation.

The CDR3 covers 15 residues, taking in both the cysteine and the phenylalanine. The sequence is cut down to CDR3 DNA, 45 bases in frame from base 1. Trimming costs V 5 bases and J 3 bases, and their ends lie 14 bases apart. As encoded in the germline V gene, CDR1 is SGHDT while CDR2 is YYEEEE. Whole blood was collected in K2EDTA tubes by collaborating institutions according to the institutions' own protocols. For TCRbeta analysis, collaborators shipped samples in one of three forms: frozen whole blood, isolated PBMCs, or DNA extracted from either of those sample types. This clone was picked up one time. It has no known antigen specificity. The sample holds no much larger clone one base away, and base qualities are not on file. The immunoSEQ Assay, a bias-controlled multiplex PCR, was used to amplify TCRbeta CDR3 regions from genomic DNA. The paper's processing steps were these. The number of nucleated cells in each sample was estimated by amplification of reference gene primers within the assay. To quantify the absolute abundance of each unique TCRbeta CDR3 rearrangement, sequence reads were collapsed and filtered. For each sample, productive Simpson clonality was calculated as the square root of Simpson's diversity index across productive rearrangements. In its TCRdb copy, this immuneACCESS table keeps in-frame sequences only and misses some clones. Where compared with another copy, unresolved V genes explain less than half of these, and the others have no known cause. That table is the source of V, J and clone size, and D and trimming were worked out from the DNA. The sample table contains fewer than 350,000 clones; only one count was recorded for roughly 89% of them. The ten biggest clones cover approximately 4.3% of the sample.

The sample comprised peripheral blood. This clonotype was sampled from a middle-aged man with acute or convalescent COVID-19. This chain is built from TRBV5-6 and TRBJ2-2, with TRBD1 as a weak D call on 6 bases. The DNA sequence is TGTGCCAGCAGGCACAGGGAAAAGGACACCGGGGAGCTGTTTTTT. Its protein product is CASRHREKDTGELFF.